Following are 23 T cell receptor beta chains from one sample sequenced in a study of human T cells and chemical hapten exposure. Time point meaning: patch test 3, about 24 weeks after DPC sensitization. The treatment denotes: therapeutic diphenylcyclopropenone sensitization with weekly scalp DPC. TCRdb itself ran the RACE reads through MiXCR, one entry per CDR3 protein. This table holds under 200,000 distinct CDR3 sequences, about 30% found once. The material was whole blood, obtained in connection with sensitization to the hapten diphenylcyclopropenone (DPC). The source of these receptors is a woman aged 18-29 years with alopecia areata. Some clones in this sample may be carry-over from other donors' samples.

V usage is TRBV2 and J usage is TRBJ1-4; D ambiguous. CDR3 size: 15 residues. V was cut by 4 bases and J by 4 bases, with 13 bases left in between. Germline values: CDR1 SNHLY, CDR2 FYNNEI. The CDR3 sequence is CASSVPLGINEKLFF. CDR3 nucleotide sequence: TGTGCCAGCAGTGTTCCTCTGGGGATTAATGAAAAACTGTTTTTT.

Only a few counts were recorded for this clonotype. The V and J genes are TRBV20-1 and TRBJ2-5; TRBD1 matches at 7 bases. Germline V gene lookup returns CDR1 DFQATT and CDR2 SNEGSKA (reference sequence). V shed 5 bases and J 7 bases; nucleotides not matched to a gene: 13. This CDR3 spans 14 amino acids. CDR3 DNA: TGCAGTGCTGGAACGCCGAAGGGGGCGGGGACCCAGTACTTC. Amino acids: CSAGTPKGAGTQYF.

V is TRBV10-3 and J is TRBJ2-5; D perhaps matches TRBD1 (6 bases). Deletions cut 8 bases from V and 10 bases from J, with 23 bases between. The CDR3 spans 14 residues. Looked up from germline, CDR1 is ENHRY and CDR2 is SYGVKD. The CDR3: CAIGATTGLVDQYF. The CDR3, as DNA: TGTGCCATCGGGGCGACCACAGGGTTAGTGGACCAGTACTTC.

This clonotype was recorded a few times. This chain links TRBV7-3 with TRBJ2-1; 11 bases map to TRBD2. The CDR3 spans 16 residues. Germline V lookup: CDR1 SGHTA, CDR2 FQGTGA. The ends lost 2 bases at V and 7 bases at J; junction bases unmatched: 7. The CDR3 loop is CASSLATSGSGNEQFF. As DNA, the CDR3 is TGTGCCAGCAGCTTAGCCACTAGCGGGAGCGGGAATGAGCAGTTCTTC. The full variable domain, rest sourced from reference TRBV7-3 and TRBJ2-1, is GAGVSQTPSNKVTEKGKYVELRCDPISGHTALYWYRQSLGQGPEFLIYFQGTGAADDSGLPNDRFFAVRPEGSVSTLKIQRTERGDSAVYLCASSLATSGSGNEQFFGPGTRLTVL.

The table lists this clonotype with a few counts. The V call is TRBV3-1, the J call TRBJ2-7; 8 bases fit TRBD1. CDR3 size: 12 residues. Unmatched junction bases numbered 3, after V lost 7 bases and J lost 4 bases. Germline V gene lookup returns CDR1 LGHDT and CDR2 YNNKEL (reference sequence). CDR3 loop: CASTGQGYEQYF. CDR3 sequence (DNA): TGTGCCAGCACCGGACAGGGTTACGAGCAGTACTTC.

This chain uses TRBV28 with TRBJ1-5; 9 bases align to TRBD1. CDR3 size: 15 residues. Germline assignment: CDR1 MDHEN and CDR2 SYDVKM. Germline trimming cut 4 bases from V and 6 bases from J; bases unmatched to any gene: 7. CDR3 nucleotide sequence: TGTGCCAGCAGTTCCGGGACAGGGTACGTTCAGCCCCAGCATTTT. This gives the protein CASSSGTGYVQPQHF.

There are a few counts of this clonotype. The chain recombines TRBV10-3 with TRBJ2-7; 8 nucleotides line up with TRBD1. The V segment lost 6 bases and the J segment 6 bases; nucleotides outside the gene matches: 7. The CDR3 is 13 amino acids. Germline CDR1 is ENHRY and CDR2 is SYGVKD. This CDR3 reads CAIRLGQDGEQYF. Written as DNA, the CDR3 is TGTGCCATCAGGTTGGGACAGGACGGCGAGCAGTACTTC.

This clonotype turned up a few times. The CDR3 DNA reads as TGCGCCAGCAGGTCCGGTGGGGACCGAGAGACCCAGTACTTC. Its translation is CASRSGGDRETQYF. This chain connects TRBV5-1 to TRBJ2-5, with D tentatively TRBD1 or TRBD2 (5 bases each). Germline V lookup: CDR1 SGHRS, CDR2 YFSETQ. Trimming took off 5 bases at V and 4 bases at J, with 15 bases between the two ends. The CDR3 is 14 residues long.

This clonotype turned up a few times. CDR3 protein: CASSQDRGTRVYF. Here the CDR3 DNA reads TGCGCCAGCAGCCAAGACAGGGGGACACGAGTGTACTTC. V and J are TRBV4-3 and TRBJ2-7, with 7 bases aligning to TRBD1. The CDR3 runs to 13 residues. J lost 12 bases, V lost 0 bases, and 8 bases had no gene match. The germline CDR1 and CDR2 sequences are LGHNA and YSLEER.

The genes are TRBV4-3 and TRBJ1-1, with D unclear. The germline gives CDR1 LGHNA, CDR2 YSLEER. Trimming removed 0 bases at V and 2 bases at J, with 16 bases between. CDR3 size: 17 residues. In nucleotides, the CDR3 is TGCGCCAGCAGCCAAGATCTCGTCTTGGCTGGAAACACTGAAGCTTTCTTT. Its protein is CASSQDLVLAGNTEAFF.

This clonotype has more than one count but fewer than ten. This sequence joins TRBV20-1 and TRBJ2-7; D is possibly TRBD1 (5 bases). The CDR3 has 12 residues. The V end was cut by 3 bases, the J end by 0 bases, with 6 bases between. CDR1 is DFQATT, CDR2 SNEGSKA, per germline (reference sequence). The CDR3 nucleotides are TGCAGTGCTAGGGACAACTCCTACGAGCAGTACTTC. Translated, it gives CSARDNSYEQYF.

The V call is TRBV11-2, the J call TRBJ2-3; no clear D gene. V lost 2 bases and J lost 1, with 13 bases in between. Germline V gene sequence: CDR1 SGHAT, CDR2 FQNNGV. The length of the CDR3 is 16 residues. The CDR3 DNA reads TGTGCCAGCAGCTTATCCCTCTCTCAAGGCACAGATACGCAGTATTTT. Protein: CASSLSLSQGTDTQYF.

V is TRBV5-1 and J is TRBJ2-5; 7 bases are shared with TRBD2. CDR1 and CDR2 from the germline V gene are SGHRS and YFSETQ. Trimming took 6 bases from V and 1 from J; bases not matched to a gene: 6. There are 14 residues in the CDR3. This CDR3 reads CASTRTSLQETQYF. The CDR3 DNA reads TGCGCCAGCACCCGGACTAGTCTCCAAGAGACCCAGTACTTC.

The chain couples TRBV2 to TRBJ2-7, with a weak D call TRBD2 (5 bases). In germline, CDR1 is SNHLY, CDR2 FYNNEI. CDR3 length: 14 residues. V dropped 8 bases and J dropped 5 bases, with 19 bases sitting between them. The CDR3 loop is CASDSSGGFNEQYF. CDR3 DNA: TGTGCCAGCGATTCCTCCGGCGGGTTCAACGAGCAGTACTTC.

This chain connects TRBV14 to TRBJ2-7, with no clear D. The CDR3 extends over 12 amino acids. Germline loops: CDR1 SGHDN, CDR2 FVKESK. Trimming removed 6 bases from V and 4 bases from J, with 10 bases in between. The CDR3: CASRGSTYEQYF. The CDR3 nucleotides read TGTGCCAGCAGGGGCAGTACTTACGAGCAGTACTTC.

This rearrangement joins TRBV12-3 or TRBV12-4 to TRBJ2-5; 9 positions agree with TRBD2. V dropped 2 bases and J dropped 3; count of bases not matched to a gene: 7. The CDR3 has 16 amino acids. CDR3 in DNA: TGTGCCAGCAGTTTAAAGGATAGCGGGGGAGAAGAGACCCAGTACTTC. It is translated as CASSLKDSGGEETQYF.

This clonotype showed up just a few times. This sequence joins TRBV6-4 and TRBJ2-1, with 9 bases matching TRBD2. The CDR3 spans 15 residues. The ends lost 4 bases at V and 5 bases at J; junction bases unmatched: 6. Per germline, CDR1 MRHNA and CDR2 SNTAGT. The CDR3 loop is CASSALAGGNNEQFF. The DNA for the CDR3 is TGTGCCAGCAGTGCACTAGCGGGCGGGAACAATGAGCAGTTCTTC.

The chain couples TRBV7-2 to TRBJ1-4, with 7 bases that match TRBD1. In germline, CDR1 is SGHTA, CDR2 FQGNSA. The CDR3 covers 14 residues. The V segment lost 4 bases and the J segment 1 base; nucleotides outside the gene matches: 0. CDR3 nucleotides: TGTGCCAGCAGCTACAGGGGAACTAATGAAAAACTGTTTTTT. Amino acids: CASSYRGTNEKLFF.

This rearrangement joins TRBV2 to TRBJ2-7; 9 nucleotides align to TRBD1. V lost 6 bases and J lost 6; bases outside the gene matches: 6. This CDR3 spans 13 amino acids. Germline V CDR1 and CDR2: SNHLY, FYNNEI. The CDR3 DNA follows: TGTGCCAGCAGCCGGGACAGGGCTGGCGAGCAGTACTTC. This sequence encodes CASSRDRAGEQYF.

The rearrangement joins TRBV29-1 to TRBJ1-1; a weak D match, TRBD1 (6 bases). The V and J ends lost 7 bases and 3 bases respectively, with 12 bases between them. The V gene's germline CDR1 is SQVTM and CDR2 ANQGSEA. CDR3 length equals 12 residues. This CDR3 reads CSGEGVYTEAFF. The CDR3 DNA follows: TGCAGCGGGGAGGGGGTGTACACTGAAGCTTTCTTT.

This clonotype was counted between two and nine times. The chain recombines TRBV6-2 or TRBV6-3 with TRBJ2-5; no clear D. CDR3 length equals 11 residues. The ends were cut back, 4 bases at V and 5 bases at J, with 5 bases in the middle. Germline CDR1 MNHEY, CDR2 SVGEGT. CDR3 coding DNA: TGTGCCAGCAGTTGGGTCGAGACCCAGTACTTC. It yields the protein CASSWVETQYF.

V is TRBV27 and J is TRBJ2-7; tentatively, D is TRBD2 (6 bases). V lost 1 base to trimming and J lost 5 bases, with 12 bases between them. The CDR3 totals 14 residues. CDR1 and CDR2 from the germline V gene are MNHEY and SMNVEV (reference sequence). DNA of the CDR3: TGTGCCAGCAGTTTATATAAGGGCGGGGACGAGCAGTACTTC. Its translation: CASSLYKGGDEQYF.

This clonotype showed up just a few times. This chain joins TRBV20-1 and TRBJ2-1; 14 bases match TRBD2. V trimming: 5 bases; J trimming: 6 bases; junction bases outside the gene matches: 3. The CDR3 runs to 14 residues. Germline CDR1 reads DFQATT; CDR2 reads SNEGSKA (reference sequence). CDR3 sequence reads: CSAGGTSGGNEQFF. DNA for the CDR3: TGCAGTGCTGGGGGGACTAGCGGGGGCAATGAGCAGTTCTTC.